Presented here are 13 T cell receptor beta chains from one specimen sequenced in a study of blood T cells in healthy people across ages. A second PCR, run for about 6 to 12 cycles, used a sample-barcoded 5' primer plus a J-beta primer mix. TCRdb passed the 5' RACE reads through MiXCR, listing each CDR3 protein once. The sample holds over 1,500,000 distinct CDR3 sequences, just under 50% seen once. The sequencing input was blood. The receptors come from a middle-aged woman in good health.

This clonotype was detected only a few times. The chain joins TRBV7-2 to TRBJ2-7, with TRBD1 matching 9 bases. V trimming: 10 bases; J trimming: 3 bases; junction bases outside the gene matches: 7. The CDR3 extends over 13 amino acids. Germline V CDR1 and CDR2: SGHTA, FQGNSA. CDR3 amino acids: CAKDGQGHYEQYF. The CDR3 DNA sequence: TGTGCCAAGGACGGACAGGGGCACTACGAGCAGTACTTC.

On this clonotype itself: One base away lies a much larger clone, so this may be a sequencing read error. The V and J genes are TRBV27 and TRBJ2-7, with D perhaps TRBD1 or TRBD2 (6 bases each). Between the trimmed V and J ends, which lost 0 bases and 7 bases, there was a span of 13 bases. The CDR3 length is 14 residues. Germline V gives CDR1 MNHEY, CDR2 SMNVEV (reference sequence). CDR3 sequence: CASSLSGGSHEQYF. The DNA for the CDR3 is TGTGCCAGCAGTTTATCGGGGGGCAGCCATGAGCAGTACTTC.

The chain employs TRBV29-1 and TRBJ1-2, with 12 positions matching TRBD1. V lost 7 bases and J lost 4; bases outside the gene matches: 10. Germline V lookup: CDR1 SQVTM, CDR2 ANQGSEA. The CDR3 loop spans 15 amino acids. CDR3 coding DNA: TGCAGCGCTGAGGGACAGGGGGCTCACCGCTATGGCTACACCTTC. It encodes CSAEGQGAHRYGYTF.

CDR3 loop: CASSLALSGNTEAFF. DNA of the CDR3: TGCGCCAGCAGCTTGGCCCTTTCGGGTAACACTGAAGCTTTCTTT. This chain uses TRBV5-1 with TRBJ1-1; D gene unclear. Germline CDR1 SGHRS, CDR2 YFSETQ. The germline V and J ends were trimmed by 0 bases and 2 bases, with 11 bases remaining between them. This CDR3 region has 15 residues.

The table lists this clonotype with a few counts. The junction departs from the called germline gene at one end, perhaps through a read error. The chain links TRBV13 to TRBJ2-7; maybe TRBD1 (5 bases). The CDR3 has 13 amino acids. In germline, CDR1 is PRHDT, CDR2 FYEKMQ (reference sequence). The CDR3 loop reads CASSVGRGHEQYF. The DNA for the CDR3 is TGTGCCAGCAGCGTAGGAAGGGGCCACGAGCAGTACTTC. Based on the CDR3 plus reference TRBV13 and TRBJ2-7, the full variable domain is AAGVIQSPRHLIKEKRETATLKCYPIPRHDTVYWYQQGPGQDPQFLISFYEKMQSDKGSIPDRFSAQQFSDYHSELNMSSLELGDSALYFCASSVGRGHEQYFGPGTRLTVT.

V is TRBV4-1 and J is TRBJ1-5, with D tentatively TRBD1 (6 bases). There are 19 residues in the CDR3. Deletions cut 0 bases from V and 3 bases from J, with 21 bases between. CDR1 is MGHRA, CDR2 YSYEKL, per germline. In DNA, the CDR3 is TGCGCCAGCAGCCAAGACTTTTCCGGGACACGAGGGAACAATCAGCCCCAGCATTTT. The encoded protein is CASSQDFSGTRGNNQPQHF.

The chain has TRBV12-5 and TRBJ2-7; D remains ambiguous. V was pared by 1 base and J by 1 base, with 5 bases between. This CDR3 spans 13 amino acids. Germline lookup yields CDR1 LGHNT and CDR2 FRNRAP. The CDR3 DNA sequence: TGTGCTAGTGGTTTGGACACTTCCTACGAGCAGTACTTC. This encodes CASGLDTSYEQYF.

The chain couples TRBV2 to TRBJ2-3, with D unresolved. V was cut by 7 bases and J by 4 bases, with 15 bases left in between. This CDR3 comprises 14 residues. Germline CDR1 and CDR2: SNHLY and FYNNEI. CDR3 in DNA: TGTGCCAGCAAGAGAGACCTCGGGCCAGATACGCAGTATTTT. Translated: CASKRDLGPDTQYF.

This chain connects TRBV12-3 or TRBV12-4 to TRBJ1-1; D is unclear. The germline V and J ends were trimmed by 6 bases and 6 bases, with 8 bases remaining between them. CDR3 length: 11 amino acids. CDR3 sequence reads: CASSFGPEAFF. The CDR3 DNA follows: TGTGCCAGCAGCTTCGGACCTGAAGCTTTCTTT.

This chain connects TRBV4-2 to TRBJ2-5; 13 nucleotides agree with TRBD2. CDR3 size: 15 residues. In germline, CDR1 is LGHNA, CDR2 YNFKEQ. J lost 4 bases, V lost 8 bases, and 7 bases had no gene match. CDR3 DNA sequence: TGTGCCAGCGGCCCCACTAGCGGGAGGGGAGAGACCCAGTACTTC. It is translated as CASGPTSGRGETQYF.

The chain couples TRBV25-1 to TRBJ2-1; D may be TRBD1 (5 bases). The V gene lost 4 bases and the J gene lost 6 bases, with 19 bases spanning the gap. Germline V gene sequence: CDR1 MGHDK, CDR2 SYGVNS. The CDR3 is 16 amino acids. The CDR3 spells CASSAIWGREFNEQFF. The CDR3 DNA follows: TGTGCCAGCAGTGCCATTTGGGGCAGGGAATTCAATGAGCAGTTCTTC. Using reference TRBV25-1 and TRBJ2-1 for the parts outside the CDR3, the full variable domain is EADIYQTPRYLVIGTGKKITLECSQTMGHDKMYWYQQDPGMELHLIHYSYGVNSTEKGDLSSESTVSRIRTEHFPLTLESARPSHTSQYLCASSAIWGREFNEQFFGPGTRLTVL.

The rearrangement links TRBV6-5 to TRBJ2-3; TRBD2 agrees at 13 bases. Trimming at V came to 2 bases and at J to 4 bases, leaving 9 bases not matched to a gene. The CDR3 extends over 18 amino acids. Looked up from germline, CDR1 is MNHEY and CDR2 is SVGAGI. The CDR3 coding sequence is TGTGCCAGCAGTTACGCGACGTTACTAGCGGGGGGGCCAGATACGCAGTATTTT. It encodes CASSYATLLAGGPDTQYF.

This clonotype was seen a handful of times. V usage is TRBV7-2 and J usage is TRBJ2-3; D might be TRBD1 (5 bases). Germline V gives CDR1 SGHTA, CDR2 FQGNSA. The CDR3 totals 15 residues. V was pared by 5 bases and J by 4 bases, with 16 bases between. CDR3 sequence reads: CASSTRQGGADTQYF. In nucleotides, the CDR3 is TGTGCCAGCAGCACCCGTCAGGGTGGGGCAGATACGCAGTATTTT.